Below, 3 T cell receptor beta chains from the same sample are listed, as sequenced in a study of breast tumors, draining lymph nodes, adjacent tissues. One entry per CDR3 protein results from TCRdb running MiXCR on the multiplex PCR reads. This sample has some 120,000 distinct CDR3 sequences, with less than 25% found just once. Axillary draining lymph nodes of breast cancer patients supplied the node samples. Input material: axillary lymph node tissue. All receptors derive from a female donor with breast cancer. Some clones in this sample may be carry-over from other donors' samples.

As for this clonotype: Possible read error: a much larger clone is one base away. The chain links TRBV28 to TRBJ2-7; 8 nucleotides agree with TRBD2. Germline CDR1 reads MDHEN; CDR2 reads SYDVKM. The length of the CDR3 is 15 residues. CDR3 nucleotide sequence: TGTGACAGCAGTTCCCCAGGACTAGCCGCCTACGAGCAGTACTTC. Translating it yields CDSSSPGLAAYEQYF.

This chain links TRBV19 with TRBJ1-2; a possible D gene is TRBD1 (6 bases). The V end was cut by 5 bases, the J end by 3 bases, with 28 bases between. CDR1 is LNHDA, CDR2 SQIVND, per germline (reference sequence). The CDR3 runs to 19 residues. CDR3 DNA sequence: TGTGCCAGTAGTGGTCAGGGGCAGGAGACGGGAGGGTATCACTATGGCTACACCTTC. This codes for CASSGQGQETGGYHYGYTF.

This clonotype was picked up many times. This sequence joins TRBV12-3 or TRBV12-4 and TRBJ1-2, with 9 bases that match TRBD1. V was pared by 5 bases and J by 8 bases, with 6 bases of the junction left unmatched. The CDR3 consists of 13 residues. This CDR3 is CASSLRDRVGYTF. CDR3 nucleotides: TGTGCCAGCAGTCTTAGGGACAGGGTAGGCTACACCTTC.